Listed below are T cell receptor beta chains from one sample, sequenced in a study of human T cells and chemical hapten exposure. TCRdb redid the calling of the RACE reads with MiXCR, one entry per CDR3 protein. This table has around 250,000 distinct CDR3 sequences, about 9% appearing once. The specimen was whole blood, collected in connection with sensitization to the hapten diphenylcyclopropenone (DPC). These receptors were obtained from a woman in her 40s with alopecia areata. Some clones in this sample may be carry-over from other donors' samples. Both conserved end residues are part of each CDR3. Clone size is shown for a subset of rows, as once, few, many or a class of expanded clone.

TRBV7-2 | . | CASSRVGSYGETQYF
TRBV12-3/TRBV12-4 | few | CASSPDFLSSPLHF
TRBV27 | many | CASTAGRNYGYTF
TRBV7-2 | . | CASSPPRETQYF
TRBV4-2 | many | CASTAQTGGGNTGELFF
TRBV10-3 | . | CAITGQGAYGYTF
TRBV7-2 | few | CASSSLSTVGRDGYTF
TRBV6-5 | few | CASSYRTGQTYEQYF
TRBV7-8 | . | CASSLTPSEWDTQYF
TRBV28 | . | CASSRDLGTYEQYF
TRBV7-2 | . | CASSLGSPRGYEQYF
TRBV6-2/TRBV6-3 | . | CASTLGQGGTQYF
TRBV12-3/TRBV12-4 | . | CASSPTSGTGTQYF
TRBV6-5 | few | CASSPIVGNSPLHF
TRBV6-2/TRBV6-3 | few | CASSLDRGWGGTEAFF
TRBV20-1 | . | CSARLGQGNTEAFF
TRBV2 | few | CASSEAGGRTVSNQPQHF
TRBV14 | many | CASSQDGRTDTQYF
TRBV12-3/TRBV12-4 | . | CASTHDRASTDTQYF
TRBV2 | . | CASSVGSYTGELFF
TRBV28 | . | CASRAGGSETGELFF
TRBV4-3 | few | CASSQDRRGEQFF
TRBV12-3/TRBV12-4 | few | CASSLDGRLVGNEQFF
TRBV5-1 | . | CASSLDSPGTGGYEQYF